This TCR beta chain was sequenced during a study of T cell repertoires in cytomegalovirus infection. About the study: A matching HLA type, together with CMV infection, was signaled by public TCR beta signatures. General observations from the study: Identification of carriers of CMV plus the relevant HLA was performed using cumulative public TCR beta family frequency.

TCRdb ran MiXCR on the reads and lists one entry per CDR3 protein. The data hold approximately 110,000 distinct CDR3 sequences, with around 10% observed a single time. This CDR3 is built from 14 residues. Trimming took 6 bases from V and 2 from J; bases not matched to a gene: 5. Germline CDR1 and CDR2: SGHRS and YFSETQ. This clonotype was counted between two and nine times. Its antigen is not known. The J gene is TRBJ2-1, the V gene TRBV5-1; TRBD2 matches 7 bases. Material for sequencing was PBMCs, sequenced either directly or after in vitro stimulation (not recorded which). This TCR came from a human donor in good health (CMV status not recorded). Some clones in this sample may be carry-over from other donors' samples. The CDR3 sequence: CASTGGGPYNEQFF. As DNA, the CDR3 is TGCGCCAGCACTGGGGGAGGGCCCTACAATGAGCAGTTCTTC. Filled out from reference TRBV5-1 and TRBJ2-1, the complete variable domain reads KAGVTQTPRYLIKTRGQQVTLSCSPISGHRSVSWYQQTPGQGLQFLFEYFSETQRNKGNFPGRFSGRQFSNSRSEMNVSTLELGDSALYLCASTGGGPYNEQFFGPGTRLTVL.